Listed here are 5 T cell receptor beta chains from one sample, sequenced in a study of blood T cell repertoires in COVID-19. The method was immunoSEQ multiplex PCR; TCRdb's version includes in-frame clones alone and lacks a portion of them. The table records roughly 200,000 clones, roughly 90% of them present only once. Sequencing was carried out using PBMCs or T cells enriched from blood (not recorded which). These receptors were collected from a woman in her forties or fifties in a cohort exposed to, infected with or recovered from COVID-19 (not recorded which).

V gene TRBV19 combines with J gene TRBJ1-6; D remains unclear. CDR3 length equals 17 residues. Germline loops: CDR1 LNHDA, CDR2 SQIVND (reference sequence). V gave up 5 bases and J gave up 0 bases, with 14 bases separating them. CDR3 in amino acids: CASSPGLVSSYNSPLHF. The CDR3, as DNA: TGTGCCAGTAGTCCGGGTCTTGTGAGCTCCTATAATTCACCCCTCCACTTT.

The chain joins TRBV7-2 to TRBJ2-7; 7 bases align to TRBD2. Germline V gene data show CDR1 as SGHTA and CDR2 as FQGNSA. V lost 10 bases to trimming and J lost 7 bases; unmatched junction nucleotides: 13. The CDR3 spans 13 residues. The CDR3 bases are TGTGCCATCTCCCTCGCTAGCGGTATGGAGCAGTACTTC. Translation: CAISLASGMEQYF.

This chain links TRBV3-1 (or the pseudogene TRBV3-2) with TRBJ1-6, with D possibly TRBD1 on 6 matching bases. This CDR3 is 15 amino acids long. V lost 4 bases, J lost 5 bases, and 12 bases lay in between. The germline V gene encodes CDR1 LGHDT and CDR2 YNNKEL (reference sequence). CDR3 loop: CASSLGQNNNSPLHF. CDR3 sequence (DNA): TGTGCCAGCAGCCTCGGACAGAATAATAATTCACCCCTCCACTTT.

In DNA form, the CDR3 reads TGTGCCAGTCGCCCGTTTGGGGACAGGGTCCTCTCACCCCTCCACTTT. Translation gives CASRPFGDRVLSPLHF. The chain has TRBV28 and TRBJ1-6; 9 bases map to TRBD1. V was pared by 9 bases and J by 10 bases, with 16 bases of the junction left unmatched. This CDR3 contains 16 residues. Germline CDR1 is MDHEN and CDR2 is SYDVKM.

This rearrangement joins TRBV5-4 to TRBJ1-4; 8 positions agree with TRBD1. The CDR3 sequence is 15 residues long. Germline assignment: CDR1 SGHNT and CDR2 YYREEE (reference sequence). Losses at the gene ends were 3 bases for V and 8 bases for J; bases not matched to a gene: 9. The CDR3 region is CASSSRTGRGEKLFF. In nucleotides, the CDR3 is TGTGCCAGCAGCTCGCGGACAGGGAGAGGGGAAAAACTGTTTTTT.